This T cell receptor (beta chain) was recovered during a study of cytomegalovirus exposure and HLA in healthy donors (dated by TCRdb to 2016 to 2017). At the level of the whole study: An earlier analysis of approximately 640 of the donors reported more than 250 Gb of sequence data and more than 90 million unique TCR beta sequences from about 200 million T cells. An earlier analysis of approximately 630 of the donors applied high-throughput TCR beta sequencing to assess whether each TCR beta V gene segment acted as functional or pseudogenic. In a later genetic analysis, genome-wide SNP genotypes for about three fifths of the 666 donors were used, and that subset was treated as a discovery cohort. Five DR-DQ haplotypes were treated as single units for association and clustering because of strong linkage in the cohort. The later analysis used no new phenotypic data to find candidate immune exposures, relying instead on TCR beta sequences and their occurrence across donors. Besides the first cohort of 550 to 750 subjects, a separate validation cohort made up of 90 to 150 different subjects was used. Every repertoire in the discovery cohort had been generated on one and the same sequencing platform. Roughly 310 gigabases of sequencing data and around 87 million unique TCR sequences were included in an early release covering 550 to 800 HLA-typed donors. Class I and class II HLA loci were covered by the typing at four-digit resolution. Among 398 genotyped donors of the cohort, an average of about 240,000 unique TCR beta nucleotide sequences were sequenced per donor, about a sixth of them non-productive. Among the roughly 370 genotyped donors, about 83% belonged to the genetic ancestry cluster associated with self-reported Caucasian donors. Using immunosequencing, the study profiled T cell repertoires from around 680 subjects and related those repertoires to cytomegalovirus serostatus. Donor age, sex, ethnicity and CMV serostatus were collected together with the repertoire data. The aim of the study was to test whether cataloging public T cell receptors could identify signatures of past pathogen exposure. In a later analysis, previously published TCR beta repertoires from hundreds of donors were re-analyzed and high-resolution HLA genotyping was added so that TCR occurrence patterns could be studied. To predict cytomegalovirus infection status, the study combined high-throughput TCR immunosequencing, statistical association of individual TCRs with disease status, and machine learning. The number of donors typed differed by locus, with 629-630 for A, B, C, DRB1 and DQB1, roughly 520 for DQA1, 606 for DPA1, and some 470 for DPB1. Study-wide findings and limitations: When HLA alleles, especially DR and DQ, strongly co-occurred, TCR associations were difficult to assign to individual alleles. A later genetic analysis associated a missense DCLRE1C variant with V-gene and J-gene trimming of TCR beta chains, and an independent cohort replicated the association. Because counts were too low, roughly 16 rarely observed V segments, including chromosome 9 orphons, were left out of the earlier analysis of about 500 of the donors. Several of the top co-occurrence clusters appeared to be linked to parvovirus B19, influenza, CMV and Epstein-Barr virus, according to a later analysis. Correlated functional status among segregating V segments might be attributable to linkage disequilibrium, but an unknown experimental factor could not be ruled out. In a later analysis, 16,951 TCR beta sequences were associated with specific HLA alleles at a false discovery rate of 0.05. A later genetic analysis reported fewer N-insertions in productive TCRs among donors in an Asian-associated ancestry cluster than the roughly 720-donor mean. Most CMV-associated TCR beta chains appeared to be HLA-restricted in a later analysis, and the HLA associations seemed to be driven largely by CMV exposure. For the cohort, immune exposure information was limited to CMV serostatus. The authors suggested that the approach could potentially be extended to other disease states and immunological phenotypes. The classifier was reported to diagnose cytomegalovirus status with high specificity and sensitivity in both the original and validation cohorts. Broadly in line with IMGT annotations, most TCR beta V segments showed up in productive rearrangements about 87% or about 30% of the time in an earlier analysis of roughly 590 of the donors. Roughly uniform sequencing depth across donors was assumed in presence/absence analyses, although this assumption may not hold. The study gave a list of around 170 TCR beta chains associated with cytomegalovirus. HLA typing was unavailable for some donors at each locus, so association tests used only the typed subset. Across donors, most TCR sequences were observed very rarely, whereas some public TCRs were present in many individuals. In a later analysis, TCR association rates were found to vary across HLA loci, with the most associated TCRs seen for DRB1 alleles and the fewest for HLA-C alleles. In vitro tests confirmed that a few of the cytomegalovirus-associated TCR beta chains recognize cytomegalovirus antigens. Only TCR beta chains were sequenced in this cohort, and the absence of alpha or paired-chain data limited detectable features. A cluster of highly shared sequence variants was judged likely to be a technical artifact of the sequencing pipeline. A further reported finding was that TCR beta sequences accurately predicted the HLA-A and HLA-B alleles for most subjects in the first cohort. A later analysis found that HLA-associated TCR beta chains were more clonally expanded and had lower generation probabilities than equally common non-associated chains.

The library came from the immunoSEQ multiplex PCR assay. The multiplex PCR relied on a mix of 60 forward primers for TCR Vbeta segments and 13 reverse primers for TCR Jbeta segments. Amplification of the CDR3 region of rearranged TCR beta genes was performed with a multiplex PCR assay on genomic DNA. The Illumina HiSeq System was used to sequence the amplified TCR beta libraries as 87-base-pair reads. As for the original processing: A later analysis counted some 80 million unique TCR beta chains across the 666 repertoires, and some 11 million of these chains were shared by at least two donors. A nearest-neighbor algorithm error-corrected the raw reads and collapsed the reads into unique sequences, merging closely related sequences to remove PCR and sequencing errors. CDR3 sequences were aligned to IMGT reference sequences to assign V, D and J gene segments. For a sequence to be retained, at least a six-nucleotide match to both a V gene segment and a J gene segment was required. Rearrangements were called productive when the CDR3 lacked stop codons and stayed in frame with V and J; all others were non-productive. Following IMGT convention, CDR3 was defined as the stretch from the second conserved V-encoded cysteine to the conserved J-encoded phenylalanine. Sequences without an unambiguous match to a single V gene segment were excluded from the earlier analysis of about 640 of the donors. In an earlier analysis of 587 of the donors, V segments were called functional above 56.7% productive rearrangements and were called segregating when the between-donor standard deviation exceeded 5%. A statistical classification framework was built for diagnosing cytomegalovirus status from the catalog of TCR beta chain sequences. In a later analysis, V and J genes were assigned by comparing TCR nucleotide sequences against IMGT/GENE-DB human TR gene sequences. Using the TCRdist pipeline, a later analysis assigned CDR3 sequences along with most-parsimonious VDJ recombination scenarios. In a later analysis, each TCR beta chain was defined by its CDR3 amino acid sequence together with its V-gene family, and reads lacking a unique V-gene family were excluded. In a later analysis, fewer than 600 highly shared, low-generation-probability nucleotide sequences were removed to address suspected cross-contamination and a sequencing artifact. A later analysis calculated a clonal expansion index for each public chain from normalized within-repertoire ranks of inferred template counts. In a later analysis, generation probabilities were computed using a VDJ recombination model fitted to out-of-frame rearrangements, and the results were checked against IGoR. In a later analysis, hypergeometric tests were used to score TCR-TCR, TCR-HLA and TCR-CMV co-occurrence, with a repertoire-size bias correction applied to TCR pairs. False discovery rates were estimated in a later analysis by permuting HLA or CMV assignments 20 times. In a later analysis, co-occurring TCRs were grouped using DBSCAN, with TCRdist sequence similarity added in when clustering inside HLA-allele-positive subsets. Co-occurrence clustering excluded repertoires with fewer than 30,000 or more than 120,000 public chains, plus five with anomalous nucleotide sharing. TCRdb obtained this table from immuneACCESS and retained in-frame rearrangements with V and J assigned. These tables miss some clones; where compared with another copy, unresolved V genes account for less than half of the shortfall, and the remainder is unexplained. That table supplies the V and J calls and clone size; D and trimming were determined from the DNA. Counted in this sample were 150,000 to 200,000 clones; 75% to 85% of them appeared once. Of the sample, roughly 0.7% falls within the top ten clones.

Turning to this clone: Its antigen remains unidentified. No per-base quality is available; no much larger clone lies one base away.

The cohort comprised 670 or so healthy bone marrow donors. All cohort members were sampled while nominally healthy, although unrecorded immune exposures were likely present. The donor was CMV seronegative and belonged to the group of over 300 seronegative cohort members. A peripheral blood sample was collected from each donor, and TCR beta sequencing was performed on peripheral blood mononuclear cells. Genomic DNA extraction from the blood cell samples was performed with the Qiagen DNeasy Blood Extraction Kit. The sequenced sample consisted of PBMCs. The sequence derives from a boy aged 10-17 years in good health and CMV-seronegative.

The CDR3 amino acid sequence is: CASSVTRYEQYF. The DNA sequence is given as TGTGCCAGCAGCGTTACTCGGTACGAGCAGTACTTC. The rearrangement joined TRBV7-8 to TRBJ2-7; the D segment cannot be called with confidence. Looking up the germline V gene yields CDR1 SGHVS and CDR2 FQNEAQ. V is cut by 5 bases and J by 4 bases, and the space between the germline ends is 9 bases. Counted from cysteine to phenylalanine, this CDR3 has 12 amino acids. Of all the DNA, just the CDR3 is kept, 36 bases in frame from base 1.